This paragraph covers one TCR beta chain sequence. Germline CDR1 and CDR2: LNHNV and YYDKDF (reference sequence). The CDR3 runs 15 residues. The V end was cut by 5 bases, the J end by 4 bases, with 14 bases between. Clones were read by immunoSEQ multiplex PCR, and TCRdb kept only the in-frame ones, dropping some. The data show approximately 8,800 clones, almost 80% seen once. These data originate in a study of T cell clones after liver transplantation. Study in general: TCRbeta sequencing after a pre-transplant mixed lymphocyte reaction identified graft-donor-reactive clones, later tracked in post-transplant blood. Apart from a few HCV-positive recipients, transplants were for non-autoimmune, non-viral reasons.

V usage is TRBV15 and J usage is TRBJ1-4; D perhaps matches TRBD1 (5 bases). The sample was CD8+ T cells from blood, taken before liver transplant. The clonotype comes from a human donor who received a liver transplant. CDR3 DNA: TGTGCCACCAGCCCTGGGGGGTTTCTTAATGAAAAACTGTTTTTT. It encodes CATSPGGFLNEKLFF.